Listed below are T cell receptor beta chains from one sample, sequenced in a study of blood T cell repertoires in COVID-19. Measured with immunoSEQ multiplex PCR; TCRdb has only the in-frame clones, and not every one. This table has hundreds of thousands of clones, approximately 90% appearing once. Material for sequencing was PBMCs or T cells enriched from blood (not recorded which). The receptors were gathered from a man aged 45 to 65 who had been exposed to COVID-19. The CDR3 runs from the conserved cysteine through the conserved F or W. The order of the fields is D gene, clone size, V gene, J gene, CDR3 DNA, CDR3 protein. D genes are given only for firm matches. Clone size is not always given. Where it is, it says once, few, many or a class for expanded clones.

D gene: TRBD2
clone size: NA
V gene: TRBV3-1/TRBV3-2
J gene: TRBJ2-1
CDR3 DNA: TGTGCCAGCAGCCCTCGTCTTCGATCCGCGGGAGGGCCGAATATTTACAATGAGCAGTTCTTC
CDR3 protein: CASSPRLRSAGGPNIYNEQFF

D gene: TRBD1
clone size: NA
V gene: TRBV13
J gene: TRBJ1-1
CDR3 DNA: TGTGCCAGCAGCTTAAGTGGACAGGGGGGAGTCGGAGTGAACACTGAAGCTTTCTTT
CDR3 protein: CASSLSGQGGVGVNTEAFF

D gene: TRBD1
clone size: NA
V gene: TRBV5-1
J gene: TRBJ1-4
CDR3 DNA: TGCGCCAGCAGCCCCGGGACAGAAACTAATGAAAAACTGTTTTTT
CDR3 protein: CASSPGTETNEKLFF

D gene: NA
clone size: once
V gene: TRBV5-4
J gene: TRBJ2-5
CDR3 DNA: TGTGCCAGCAGCCTCCAGGGGACCCAAGAGACCCAGTACTTC
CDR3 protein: CASSLQGTQETQYF

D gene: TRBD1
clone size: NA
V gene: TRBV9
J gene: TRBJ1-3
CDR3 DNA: TGTGCCAGCAGCCCACGCAGGGGGACCCCCTCAGGAAACACCATATATTTT
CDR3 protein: CASSPRRGTPSGNTIYF

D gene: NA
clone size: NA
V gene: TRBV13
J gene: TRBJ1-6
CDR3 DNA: TGTGCCAGCAGCTTAAGACAGATGGATTCACCCCTCCACTTT
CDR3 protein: CASSLRQMDSPLHF

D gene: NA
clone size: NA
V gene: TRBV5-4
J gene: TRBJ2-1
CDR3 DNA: TGTGCCAGCAGCTTCGGCAGGGTTATCTACAATGAGCAGTTCTTC
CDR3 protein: CASSFGRVIYNEQFF

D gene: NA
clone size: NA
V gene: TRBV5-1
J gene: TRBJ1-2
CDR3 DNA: TGCGCCAGCAGCTTCACCGGTGCTGGCTACACCTTC
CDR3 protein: CASSFTGAGYTF

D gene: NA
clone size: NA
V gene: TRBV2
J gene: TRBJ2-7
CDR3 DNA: TGTGCCAGCCACAGGTCCTCCTACGAGCAGTACTTC
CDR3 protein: CASHRSSYEQYF

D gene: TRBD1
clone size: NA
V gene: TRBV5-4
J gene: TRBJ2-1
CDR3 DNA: TGTGCCAGCAGCCAGAGATTGGGGACAGGCCCCAATGAGCAGTTCTTC
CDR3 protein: CASSQRLGTGPNEQFF

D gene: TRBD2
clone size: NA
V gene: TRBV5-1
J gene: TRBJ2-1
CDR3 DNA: TGCGCCAGCGGTTTAGGACTAGCGGTCCGGAATGAGCAGTTCTTC
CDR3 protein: CASGLGLAVRNEQFF

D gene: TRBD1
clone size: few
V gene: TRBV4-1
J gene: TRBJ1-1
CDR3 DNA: TGCGCCAGCAGCCAATCCGGGACAGGGGAGTACACTGAAGCTTTCTTT
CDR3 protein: CASSQSGTGEYTEAFF

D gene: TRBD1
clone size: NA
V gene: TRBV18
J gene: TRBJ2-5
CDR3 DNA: TGTGCCAGCTCACCACTGAGAACTCCCGGACAGGGGGCTCAGGAGACCCAGTACTTC
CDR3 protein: CASSPLRTPGQGAQETQYF

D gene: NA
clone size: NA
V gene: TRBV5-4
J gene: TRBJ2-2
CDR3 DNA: TGTGCCAGCAGCTTGGTTGGGCCTTCGAACACCGGGGAGCTGTTTTTT
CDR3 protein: CASSLVGPSNTGELFF

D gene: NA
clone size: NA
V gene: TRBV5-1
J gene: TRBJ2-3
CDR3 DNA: TGCGCCAGCAGCTTGGTGCGGCTGGATACGCAGTATTTT
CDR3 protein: CASSLVRLDTQYF

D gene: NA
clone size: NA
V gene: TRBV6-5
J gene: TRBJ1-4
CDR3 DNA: TGTGCCAGCAGTTTCAGGGAGGGTGAAAAACTGTTTTTT
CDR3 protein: CASSFREGEKLFF

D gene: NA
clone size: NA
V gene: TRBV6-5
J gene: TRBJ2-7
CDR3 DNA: TGTGCCAGCAGTTACGGTGGGGGAACAGGGAACTACGAGCAGTACTTC
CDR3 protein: CASSYGGGTGNYEQYF

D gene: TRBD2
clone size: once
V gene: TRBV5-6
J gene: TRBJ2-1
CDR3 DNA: TGTGCCAGCAGCTTGGCCGCTAGCGGGGGGTACAATGAGCAGTTCTTC
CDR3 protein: CASSLAASGGYNEQFF

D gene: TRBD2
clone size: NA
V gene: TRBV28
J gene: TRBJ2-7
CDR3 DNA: TGTGCCAGCAGTCGGCGGACTAGATTCTACGAGCAGTACTTC
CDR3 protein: CASSRRTRFYEQYF

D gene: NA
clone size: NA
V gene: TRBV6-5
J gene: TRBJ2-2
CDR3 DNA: TGTGCCAGCAGTCCCCCGACTAGAACACCCGGGGAGCTGTTTTTT
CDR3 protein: CASSPPTRTPGELFF

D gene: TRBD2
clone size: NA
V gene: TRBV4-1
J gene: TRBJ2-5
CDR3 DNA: TGCGCCAGCAGACCGGGACTAGCGGGAGTCGGTGAGACCCAGTACTTC
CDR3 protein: CASRPGLAGVGETQYF

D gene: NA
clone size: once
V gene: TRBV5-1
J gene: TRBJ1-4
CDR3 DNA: TGCGCCAGCAGCACCATACAGGGTCCTGGTGAAAAACTGTTTTTT
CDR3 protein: CASSTIQGPGEKLFF

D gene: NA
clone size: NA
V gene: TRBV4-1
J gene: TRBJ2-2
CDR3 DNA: TGCGCCAGCAGCCAAGTATCGGTTACCGGGGAGCTGTTTTTT
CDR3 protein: CASSQVSVTGELFF

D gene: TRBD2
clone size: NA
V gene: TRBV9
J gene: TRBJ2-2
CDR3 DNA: TGTGCCAGCAGCTCAGCGGGACTAGCCATCACCGGGGAGCTGTTTTTT
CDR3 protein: CASSSAGLAITGELFF

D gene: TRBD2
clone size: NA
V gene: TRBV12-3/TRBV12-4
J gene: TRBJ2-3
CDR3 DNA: TGTGCCACCGGGCGGGGGGCTACAGATACGCAGTATTTT
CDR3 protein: CATGRGATDTQYF

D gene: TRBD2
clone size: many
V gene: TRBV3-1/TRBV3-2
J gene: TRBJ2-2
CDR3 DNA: TGTGCCAGCAGCCGGATGGCGGGGGGCCCGGGAGGGGAGCTGTTTTTT
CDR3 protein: CASSRMAGGPGGELFF

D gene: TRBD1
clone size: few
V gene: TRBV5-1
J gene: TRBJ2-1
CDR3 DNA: TGCGCCAGCAGCCCTGGACAGGGTTACAATGAGCAGTTCTTC
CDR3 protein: CASSPGQGYNEQFF

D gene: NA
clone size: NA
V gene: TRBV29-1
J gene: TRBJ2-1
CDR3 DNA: TGCAGCGTTCGCTTGGGGCTGTCGTGGGATGAGCAGTTCTTC
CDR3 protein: CSVRLGLSWDEQFF

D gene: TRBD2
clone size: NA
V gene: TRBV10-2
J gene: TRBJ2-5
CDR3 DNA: TGCGCCAGCAGTGGGAGACCTAGCGGGAGGGGAGAGACCCAGTACTTC
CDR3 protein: CASSGRPSGRGETQYF

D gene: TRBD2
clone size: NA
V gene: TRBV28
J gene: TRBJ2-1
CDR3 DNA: TGTGCCAGCAGCCCGATAGCGGGATCGTACAATGAGCAGTTCTTC
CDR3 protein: CASSPIAGSYNEQFF

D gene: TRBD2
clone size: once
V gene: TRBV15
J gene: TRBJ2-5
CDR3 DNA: TGTGCCACCAGCAGAACAGCTAGCGGGGGGACCCCCAGAGGGACCCAGTACTTC
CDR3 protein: CATSRTASGGTPRGTQYF

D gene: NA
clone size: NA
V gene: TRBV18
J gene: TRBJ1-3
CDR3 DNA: TGTGCCAGCTCACCACCCCAAAACACCATATATTTT
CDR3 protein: CASSPPQNTIYF

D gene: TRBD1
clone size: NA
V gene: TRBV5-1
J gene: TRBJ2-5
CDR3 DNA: TGCGCCAGCAGCACAGGACAGGGATTGGAGACCCAGTACTTC
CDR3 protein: CASSTGQGLETQYF

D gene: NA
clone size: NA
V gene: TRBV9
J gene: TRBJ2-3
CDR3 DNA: TGTGCCAGCAGCGTGCGCCGTGTGAGAGCAGATACGCAGTATTTT
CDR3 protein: CASSVRRVRADTQYF

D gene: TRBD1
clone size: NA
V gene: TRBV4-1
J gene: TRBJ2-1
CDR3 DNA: TGCGCCAGCAGCTTCCGGGACAGTTCCTACAATGAGCAGTTCTTC
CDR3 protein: CASSFRDSSYNEQFF

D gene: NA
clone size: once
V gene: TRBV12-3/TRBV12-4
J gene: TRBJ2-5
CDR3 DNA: TGTGCCAGCATCAGTGGGGCCCAAGAGACCCAGTACTTC
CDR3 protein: CASISGAQETQYF

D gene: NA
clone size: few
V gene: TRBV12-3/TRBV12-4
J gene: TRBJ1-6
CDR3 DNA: TGTGCCAGCAGCCTCAGGGTTAATTCACCCCTCCACTTT
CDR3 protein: CASSLRVNSPLHF